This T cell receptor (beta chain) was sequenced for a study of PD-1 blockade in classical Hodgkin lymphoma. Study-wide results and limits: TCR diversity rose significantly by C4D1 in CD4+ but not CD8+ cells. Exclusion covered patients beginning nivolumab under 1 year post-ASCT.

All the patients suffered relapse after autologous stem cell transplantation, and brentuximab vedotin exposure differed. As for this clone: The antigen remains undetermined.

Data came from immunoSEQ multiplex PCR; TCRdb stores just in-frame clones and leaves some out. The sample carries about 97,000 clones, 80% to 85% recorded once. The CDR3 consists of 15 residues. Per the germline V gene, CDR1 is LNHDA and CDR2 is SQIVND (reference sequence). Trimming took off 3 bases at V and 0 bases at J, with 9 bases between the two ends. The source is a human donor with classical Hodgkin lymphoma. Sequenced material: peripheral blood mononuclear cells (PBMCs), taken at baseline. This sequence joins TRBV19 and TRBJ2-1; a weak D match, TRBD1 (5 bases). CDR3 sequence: CASSITGSSYNEQFF. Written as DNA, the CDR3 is TGTGCCAGTAGTATTACAGGCAGCTCCTACAATGAGCAGTTCTTC.